These T cell receptor beta chains were read from a single sample in a study of blood T cell repertoires in COVID-19. Only in-frame clones appear in the TCRdb table, and some are missing; sequencing was by immunoSEQ multiplex PCR. The sample contains about 75,000 clones, approximately 88% of which appear only once. Sequenced input: peripheral blood. Receptor source: a woman between 50 and 59 years old with acute or convalescent COVID-19. CDR3s include the opening cysteine and the closing phenylalanine or tryptophan. The D gene is left open where the match is weak. Expanded clones get a size class; other rows say once, few or many, or leave the size out.

TRBD2 | TRBJ2-1 | NA | TRBV4-2 | TGTGCCAGCAGCCAAGACGACGGGACTAGCGGAAACAATGAGCAGTTCTTC | CASSQDDGTSGNNEQFF
NA | TRBJ2-7 | NA | TRBV2 | TGTGCCAGCATATTTAGTCTGGGACTCTCGGGGGAGCAGTACTTC | CASIFSLGLSGEQYF
NA | TRBJ1-1 | NA | TRBV7-9 | TGTGCCAGCAGCCACGGACGGGGGAGGGGAGCTTTCTTT | CASSHGRGRGAFF
NA | TRBJ1-5 | NA | TRBV7-2 | TGTGCCAGCAGCTCCCGGGGCAATCAGCCCCAGCATTTT | CASSSRGNQPQHF
TRBD2 | TRBJ2-7 | NA | TRBV10-3 | TGTGCCATCAGTCGGACTAGCAGCGAGCAGTACTTC | CAISRTSSEQYF
TRBD2 | TRBJ2-7 | NA | TRBV5-6 | TGTGCCAGCAGCTTGGAGGTCGGGGGGACCTACGAGCAGTACTTC | CASSLEVGGTYEQYF
TRBD2 | TRBJ2-7 | NA | TRBV27 | TGTGCCAGCAGTTTAATCGTACGAAAGACTAGCGGGAATTTCTACGAGCAGTACTTC | CASSLIVRKTSGNFYEQYF
TRBD2 | TRBJ2-1 | NA | TRBV19 | TGTGCCAGTAGTATCCTAGCGGCCTACAATGAGCAGTTCTTC | CASSILAAYNEQFF
NA | TRBJ1-1 | NA | TRBV19 | TGTGCCAGTAGTATGGGCCCGAACACTGAAGCTTTCTTT | CASSMGPNTEAFF
TRBD2 | TRBJ2-3 | few | TRBV6-6 | TGTGCCAGCAGTTACTTCACTAGCGGCTACACAGATACGCAGTATTTT | CASSYFTSGYTDTQYF
NA | TRBJ2-7 | once | TRBV10-3 | TGTGCCATCAGCGGGGGACCCGCCTACGAGCAGTACTTC | CAISGGPAYEQYF
TRBD2 | TRBJ2-3 | NA | TRBV2 | TGTGCCAGCATTAGCGGGGGGTTCGCAGATACGCAGTATTTT | CASISGGFADTQYF
TRBD2 | TRBJ2-3 | once | TRBV27 | TGTGCCAGCAGTTCGGCGGGAGTTGGCACAGATACGCAGTATTTT | CASSSAGVGTDTQYF
TRBD1 | TRBJ1-5 | NA | TRBV27 | TGTGCCAGCAGAAGGACAGGGATGGGCAATCAGCCCCAGCATTTT | CASRRTGMGNQPQHF
TRBD1 | TRBJ2-2 | NA | TRBV30 | TGTGCCTGGGCGACAGGGGGAATCTCCGGGGAGCTGTTTTTT | CAWATGGISGELFF
TRBD1 | TRBJ1-2 | NA | TRBV4-2 | TGTGCCAGCAGCCAAGAAAGGACAGGGTATAATGGCTACACCTTC | CASSQERTGYNGYTF
TRBD2 | TRBJ2-3 | NA | TRBV18 | TGTGCCAGCTCACCGCGGACTAGCGGGATTCGCACAGATACGCAGTATTTT | CASSPRTSGIRTDTQYF
NA | TRBJ1-5 | NA | TRBV7-3 | TGTGCCAGCAGCTCCGGGGGAAGGGGTCAGCCCCAGCATTTT | CASSSGGRGQPQHF
TRBD2 | TRBJ2-3 | NA | TRBV5-5 | TGTGCCAGCAGTTTCAGCGGGGGGAGGGCAGATACGCAGTATTTT | CASSFSGGRADTQYF
NA | TRBJ1-2 | NA | TRBV5-6 | TGTGCCAGCAGCTTGGAACAGGGCAGCTATGGCTACACCTTC | CASSLEQGSYGYTF
TRBD1 | TRBJ1-4 | NA | TRBV7-9 | TGTGCCAGCAGCTACGGGGACAGGGGATATGAAAAACTGTTTTTT | CASSYGDRGYEKLFF
NA | TRBJ1-1 | NA | TRBV19 | TGTGCCAGTAGTACGGACAGACCGAACACTGAAGCTTTCTTT | CASSTDRPNTEAFF
TRBD1 | TRBJ1-5 | once | TRBV19 | TGTGCCAGTAGTATCGGGACAGGGAATCAGCCCCAGCATTTT | CASSIGTGNQPQHF
TRBD1 | TRBJ1-6 | NA | TRBV4-2 | TGTGCCAGCAGCCAGGGACAGGGGGATTATTCACCCCTCCACTTT | CASSQGQGDYSPLHF
TRBD1 | TRBJ1-6 | NA | TRBV19 | TGTGCCAGTAGCGACAGGGGGTATTCACCCCTCCACTTT | CASSDRGYSPLHF
NA | TRBJ2-2 | NA | TRBV5-1 | TGCGCCAGCAGGGATACAGGAACCGGGGAGCTGTTTTTT | CASRDTGTGELFF
NA | TRBJ1-1 | NA | TRBV27 | TGTGCCAGCAGGTGGGCTGGGAGTGCTGAAGCTTTCTTT | CASRWAGSAEAFF
TRBD1 | TRBJ1-2 | NA | TRBV4-3 | TGCGCCAGCAGCCAAGATCAGGGGACAGGGAACTATGGCTACACCTTC | CASSQDQGTGNYGYTF
NA | TRBJ1-5 | NA | TRBV2 | TGTGCCAGCAGCGAGGATTTTGGTAGGCGCAATCAGCCCCAGCATTTT | CASSEDFGRRNQPQHF
NA | TRBJ2-7 | NA | TRBV24-1 | TGTGCCACCAGTGATACCTCCAGCTACGAGCAGTACTTC | CATSDTSSYEQYF
NA | TRBJ2-4 | NA | TRBV3-1/TRBV3-2 | TGTGCCAGCAGCCCGGCAGGGGACATTCAGTACTTC | CASSPAGDIQYF
NA | TRBJ1-6 | once | TRBV6-5 | TGTGCCAGCAGTTACTCGCCAGAATTCCCACCCCTCCACTTT | CASSYSPEFPPLHF
NA | TRBJ1-1 | NA | TRBV24-1 | TGTGCCACCAGTGATTCCAGGGGTATGAACACTGAAGCTTTCTTT | CATSDSRGMNTEAFF
TRBD1 | TRBJ2-1 | NA | TRBV9 | TGTGCCAGCAGCGTAGGACAGGGGGGGTACAATGAGCAGTTCTTC | CASSVGQGGYNEQFF
NA | TRBJ1-4 | NA | TRBV7-2 | TGTGCCAGCAGCGAGTCGGGGTCTAATGAAAAACTGTTTTTT | CASSESGSNEKLFF
TRBD2 | TRBJ2-2 | NA | TRBV5-4 | TGTGCCAGCAGTCTAGCGGGGAACACCGGGGAGCTGTTTTTT | CASSLAGNTGELFF
NA | TRBJ1-2 | NA | TRBV18 | TGTGCCAGCTCACCAAGACCTAGAAGGAGCGACTATGGCTACACCTTC | CASSPRPRRSDYGYTF
TRBD1 | TRBJ1-2 | NA | TRBV10-2 | TGCGCCAGCAGTGAGTGGACAGGGGGTAACTATGGCTACACCTTC | CASSEWTGGNYGYTF
TRBD1 | TRBJ1-4 | few | TRBV5-4 | TGTGCCAGCAGCTTGCGGCAGGGGGTTAATGAAAAACTGTTTTTT | CASSLRQGVNEKLFF
TRBD2 | TRBJ2-7 | NA | TRBV27 | TGTGCCAGCAGTTCGCCGCCTACTAGCGGGGGGGCACACGAGCAGTACTTC | CASSSPPTSGGAHEQYF
NA | TRBJ2-7 | NA | TRBV15 | TGTGCCACCAGCGGAACTAAGTACGAGCAGTACTTC | CATSGTKYEQYF